This TCR beta chain was identified during a study of T cell responses to AZD1222 COVID-19 vaccine (dated by TCRdb to the early 2020s). In terms of the full investigation: Because spike-specific TCR depth and breadth did not differ between the two schedules, AZD1222 recipients who got a second dose at roughly 4 weeks were pooled with those who got a second dose at roughly 12 weeks. A total of about 230 trial participants underwent TCR sequencing, of whom about 200 received two doses of AZD1222 and some 25 received two doses of the MenACWY control vaccine. Trial participants were enrolled by age into subgroups of 18-55, 56-69 and 70-plus years, and around 140, 26 and 57 TCR-sequenced participants, respectively, were included in these subgroups. General findings and caveats noted by the study authors: Because no samples from the day 14 peak response were available, repertoires could be characterized only after the peak T cell response. After two AZD1222 doses, spike-specific TCR breadth and depth were significantly higher than at day 0 and than in MenACWY recipients. The 56-69-year group was small, and its depth increase did not reach significance, likely because of low power. The whole spike protein was spanned by vaccine-associated CD4 TCRs, and dominant responses were seen in regions 160-218 and 743-854. Nearly half of unique spike-specific TCRs reportedly recognized epitopes outside regions mutated in the B.1.351 and B.1.1.7 variants. Conclusions about previously exposed vaccinees are limited, since just a handful of AZD1222 recipients were seropositive for SARS-CoV-2 at baseline. Most participants were white British and females outnumbered males, and the authors suggested that clonal diversity may have been underestimated.

The CDR3 regions of human TCRbeta chains were analyzed by immunosequencing. Per the original workflow: TCRs in the repertoires were matched against a reference library of SARS-CoV-2-specific TCRs that had been generated with the MIRA antigen-specificity platform. Breadth was defined as the fraction of unique TCRs that were SARS-CoV-2-associated. Depth was defined as the fraction of total T cells that were SARS-CoV-2-associated. Using the MIRA data, every spike-specific TCR was mapped to the spike region that the TCR reacted to and assigned to either a CD4 or a CD8 class. Log10-transformed breadth and depth values were compared by one-way ANOVA with Sidak's multiple comparisons tests. TCRdb retrieved this table from immuneACCESS and kept in-frame rearrangements only. Not all clones are present; in checked studies, unresolved V genes account for under half, and no reason is known for the remainder. Clonal size and the V and J genes are those of that table, whereas D and trimming came from the DNA. A total of 56,000 or so clones appear in this sample, 75% to 90% of them only once. In total, the top ten clones hold 14% to 15% of the sample.

A remark on this clone: No antigen is known for it. Qualities for individual bases were not recorded, and no much larger clone is one base off.

The germline ends are 18 bases apart after V is trimmed by 6 bases and J by 4 bases. The CDR1 and CDR2 encoded by the germline V gene (reference sequence) are MNHNY and SVGAGI. Its CDR3 holds 15 amino acids, cysteine through phenylalanine. Only CDR3 DNA is held: 45 bases, read in frame from base 1. What this sample's time point label stands for: baseline before first vaccination. The vaccinee samples were drawn from two UK trials, COV001 and COV002, one of which was a single-blind randomized controlled phase 2/3 trial testing AZD1222 (ChAdOx1 nCoV-19) in healthy adults. Trial participant PBMC samples were collected at day 0 and day 28 after the second dose for TCRbeta chain sequencing.

The V gene is TRBV6-6 and the J gene is TRBJ2-5; tentative D gene TRBD2, with 5 bases matching. Sequencing was performed on peripheral blood, taken on day 0 of AZD1222 vaccination. This receptor was obtained from an adult in good health. The CDR3 protein is CASSRGHRKVETQYF. The nucleotide sequence reads as follows: TGTGCCAGCAGCCGGGGTCACCGAAAGGTAGAGACCCAGTACTTC.